A selection of T cell receptor beta chains follows, all from one sample in a study of T-cell memory formation after mild COVID-19. TCRdb passed the 5' RACE reads through MiXCR, listing each CDR3 protein once. The sample shows about 320,000 distinct CDR3 sequences, roughly 13% of them seen only once. Sequencing was performed on PBMCs or a T cell subset sorted from them (not recorded which). These receptors all stem from a man between 18 and 35 years old who had mild COVID-19 (a few samples of this study predate the infection). Cell type and time point are not known. CDR3s include the opening cysteine and the closing phenylalanine or tryptophan. Fields, in order: clone size, D gene, V gene, J gene, CDR3 protein, CDR3 DNA. D genes are given only for firm matches. Rows may omit the clone size; those that give it use once, few, many or a size class.

clone_size: -; d_call: -; v_call: TRBV7-9; j_call: TRBJ1-4; cdr3_aa: CASSFYGDMGEKLFF; cdr3_nt: TGTGCCAGCAGCTTCTACGGGGATATGGGTGAAAAACTGTTTTTT
clone_size: -; d_call: -; v_call: TRBV4-2; j_call: TRBJ2-1; cdr3_aa: CASSQETGPNEQFF; cdr3_nt: TGTGCCAGCAGCCAGGAGACAGGTCCGAATGAGCAGTTCTTC
clone_size: few; d_call: -; v_call: TRBV27; j_call: TRBJ2-3; cdr3_aa: CASIRQGGDTQYF; cdr3_nt: TGTGCCAGCATCCGGCAAGGGGGGGATACGCAGTATTTT
clone_size: few; d_call: -; v_call: TRBV7-2; j_call: TRBJ2-1; cdr3_aa: CASSLGSRAGREQFF; cdr3_nt: TGTGCCAGCAGCTTAGGCTCTAGGGCGGGGCGTGAGCAGTTCTTC
clone_size: -; d_call: TRBD1; v_call: TRBV7-2; j_call: TRBJ1-1; cdr3_aa: CASSLAGTEDTEAFF; cdr3_nt: TGTGCCAGCAGTCTAGCCGGGACAGAGGACACTGAAGCTTTCTTT
clone_size: -; d_call: -; v_call: TRBV28; j_call: TRBJ2-2; cdr3_aa: CASSWLGTPTGELFF; cdr3_nt: TGTGCCAGCAGTTGGCTGGGGACTCCCACCGGGGAGCTGTTTTTT
clone_size: -; d_call: -; v_call: TRBV7-2; j_call: TRBJ2-5; cdr3_aa: CASSLVNVREETQYF; cdr3_nt: TGTGCCAGCAGCTTAGTAAATGTGAGAGAAGAGACCCAGTACTTC
clone_size: many; d_call: TRBD2; v_call: TRBV10-3; j_call: TRBJ2-1; cdr3_aa: CATSPGGPVVRNEQFF; cdr3_nt: TGTGCCACCAGCCCGGGGGGGCCAGTCGTACGGAATGAGCAGTTCTTC
clone_size: few; d_call: TRBD1; v_call: TRBV5-6; j_call: TRBJ2-3; cdr3_aa: CASSARTGGDTQYF; cdr3_nt: TGTGCCAGCAGCGCACGAACAGGGGGAGATACGCAGTATTTT
clone_size: few; d_call: -; v_call: TRBV5-5; j_call: TRBJ2-1; cdr3_aa: CASSLWGRGDPGINEQFF; cdr3_nt: TGTGCCAGCAGCTTGTGGGGACGAGGGGACCCAGGGATTAATGAGCAGTTCTTC
clone_size: few; d_call: -; v_call: TRBV25-1; j_call: TRBJ2-3; cdr3_aa: CASISGPKEDSDRDTQYF; cdr3_nt: TGTGCCAGCATCTCGGGCCCGAAAGAGGACAGTGACCGGGATACGCAGTATTTT
clone_size: -; d_call: -; v_call: TRBV5-6; j_call: TRBJ1-2; cdr3_aa: CASSEGNYGYTF; cdr3_nt: TGTGCCAGCAGTGAGGGTAACTATGGCTACACCTTC
clone_size: many; d_call: -; v_call: TRBV12-3/TRBV12-4; j_call: TRBJ1-3; cdr3_aa: CASTPGTTGNTIYF; cdr3_nt: TGTGCCAGCACACCCGGGACTACGGGAAACACCATATATTTT
clone_size: -; d_call: TRBD2; v_call: TRBV30; j_call: TRBJ2-3; cdr3_aa: CAWSPRLAGALTDTQYF; cdr3_nt: TGTGCCTGGAGCCCGAGACTAGCGGGGGCCCTCACAGATACGCAGTATTTT
clone_size: -; d_call: -; v_call: TRBV15; j_call: TRBJ2-7; cdr3_aa: CATSRDYHLYEQYF; cdr3_nt: TGTGCCACCAGCAGAGATTACCATCTTTACGAGCAGTACTTC
clone_size: -; d_call: -; v_call: TRBV6-5; j_call: TRBJ2-3; cdr3_aa: CASSYYGYSTDTQYF; cdr3_nt: TGTGCCAGCAGTTACTACGGCTATAGCACAGATACGCAGTATTTT
clone_size: many; d_call: TRBD1; v_call: TRBV5-1; j_call: TRBJ1-1; cdr3_aa: CASSLVGQGMNTEAFF; cdr3_nt: TGCGCCAGCAGCTTGGTGGGACAGGGTATGAACACTGAAGCTTTCTTT
clone_size: few; d_call: -; v_call: TRBV5-4; j_call: TRBJ2-6; cdr3_aa: CASSLQGRISGANVLTF; cdr3_nt: TGTGCCAGCAGCTTACAGGGGAGGATCTCTGGGGCCAACGTCCTGACTTTC
clone_size: -; d_call: -; v_call: TRBV13; j_call: TRBJ2-1; cdr3_aa: CASSPGAGASLGEQFF; cdr3_nt: TGTGCCAGCAGCCCCGGTGCGGGGGCCTCCCTAGGTGAGCAGTTCTTC
clone_size: -; d_call: TRBD2; v_call: TRBV7-9; j_call: TRBJ2-3; cdr3_aa: CASSRFRGSGGTDTQYF; cdr3_nt: TGTGCCAGCAGCCGTTTTCGCGGTAGCGGGGGAACAGATACGCAGTATTTT
clone_size: -; d_call: TRBD1; v_call: TRBV7-9; j_call: TRBJ1-1; cdr3_aa: CASTPEGQGATEAFF; cdr3_nt: TGTGCCAGCACCCCGGAGGGACAGGGAGCCACTGAAGCTTTCTTT
clone_size: few; d_call: -; v_call: TRBV13; j_call: TRBJ1-1; cdr3_aa: CASSLSRGQAFF; cdr3_nt: TGTGCCAGCAGCTTGAGCAGGGGCCAAGCTTTCTTT
clone_size: -; d_call: -; v_call: TRBV7-2; j_call: TRBJ1-5; cdr3_aa: CASSLDGGGNQPQHF; cdr3_nt: TGTGCCAGCAGCTTAGACGGGGGTGGCAATCAGCCCCAGCATTTT
clone_size: few; d_call: -; v_call: TRBV29-1; j_call: TRBJ2-3; cdr3_aa: CSVDPTSTDTQYF; cdr3_nt: TGCAGCGTCGACCCGACTAGCACAGATACGCAGTATTTT
clone_size: many; d_call: TRBD1; v_call: TRBV20-1; j_call: TRBJ1-4; cdr3_aa: CSAIGGGGNEKLFF; cdr3_nt: TGCAGTGCTATAGGGGGCGGCGGTAATGAAAAACTGTTTTTT
clone_size: few; d_call: -; v_call: TRBV6-2/TRBV6-3; j_call: TRBJ2-6; cdr3_aa: CAHARVGANVLTF; cdr3_nt: TGTGCCCATGCGAGGGTTGGGGCCAACGTCCTGACTTTC
clone_size: few; d_call: TRBD1; v_call: TRBV11-2; j_call: TRBJ1-1; cdr3_aa: CASSARDRGRETEAFF; cdr3_nt: TGTGCCAGCAGCGCCCGGGACAGGGGGCGGGAGACTGAAGCTTTCTTT
clone_size: few; d_call: -; v_call: TRBV6-6; j_call: TRBJ2-5; cdr3_aa: CASSYSPSDHQYF; cdr3_nt: TGTGCCAGCAGTTACAGTCCTAGCGACCACCAGTACTTC
clone_size: -; d_call: -; v_call: TRBV5-1; j_call: TRBJ1-1; cdr3_aa: CASSLVSSNTEAFF; cdr3_nt: TGCGCCAGCAGCTTGGTCAGCTCGAACACTGAAGCTTTCTTT
clone_size: -; d_call: TRBD2; v_call: TRBV6-4; j_call: TRBJ2-5; cdr3_aa: CASSALSGTSAQETQYF; cdr3_nt: TGTGCCAGCAGTGCCTTATCCGGGACTAGCGCACAAGAGACCCAGTACTTC
clone_size: few; d_call: TRBD2; v_call: TRBV12-3/TRBV12-4; j_call: TRBJ2-2; cdr3_aa: CASSFTGGNTGELFF; cdr3_nt: TGTGCCAGCAGTTTCACGGGGGGAAACACCGGGGAGCTGTTTTTT
clone_size: -; d_call: -; v_call: TRBV3-1; j_call: TRBJ1-3; cdr3_aa: CASSQGNSGNTIYF; cdr3_nt: TGTGCCAGCAGCCAAGGGAACTCTGGAAACACCATATATTTT
clone_size: -; d_call: TRBD1; v_call: TRBV7-2; j_call: TRBJ2-2; cdr3_aa: CASRGTGIDTGELFF; cdr3_nt: TGTGCCAGCAGGGGGACAGGGATAGACACCGGGGAGCTGTTTTTT
clone_size: -; d_call: -; v_call: TRBV7-8; j_call: TRBJ2-2; cdr3_aa: CAGRDEGELFF; cdr3_nt: TGTGCCGGAAGGGACGAAGGGGAGCTGTTTTTT
clone_size: few; d_call: -; v_call: TRBV7-2; j_call: TRBJ2-7; cdr3_aa: CASSLVPGSYEQYF; cdr3_nt: TGTGCCAGCAGCTTAGTGCCAGGGAGCTACGAGCAGTACTTC
clone_size: -; d_call: TRBD2; v_call: TRBV4-1; j_call: TRBJ2-1; cdr3_aa: CASSPIAGLYEQFF; cdr3_nt: TGCGCCAGCAGCCCGATAGCGGGGTTGTATGAGCAGTTCTTC
clone_size: -; d_call: TRBD2; v_call: TRBV7-3; j_call: TRBJ2-3; cdr3_aa: CASSPRPLAGGRDTQYF; cdr3_nt: TGTGCCAGCAGCCCCCGTCCACTAGCGGGGGGAAGAGATACGCAGTATTTT
clone_size: -; d_call: -; v_call: TRBV27; j_call: TRBJ2-3; cdr3_aa: CASRPRGGLVADTQYF; cdr3_nt: TGTGCCAGCAGGCCCAGGGGGGGGCTCGTGGCAGATACGCAGTATTTT
clone_size: many; d_call: -; v_call: TRBV1; j_call: TRBJ2-1; cdr3_aa: CTSSLGTPVEGQFF; cdr3_nt: TGCACCAGCAGCCTGGGGACTCCGGTCGAGGGGCAGTTCTTC
clone_size: many; d_call: -; v_call: TRBV6-5; j_call: TRBJ1-2; cdr3_aa: CASRETGRLNYGYTF; cdr3_nt: TGTGCCAGCAGGGAAACTGGACGGCTTAACTATGGCTACACCTTC
clone_size: -; d_call: TRBD1; v_call: TRBV20-1; j_call: TRBJ2-6; cdr3_aa: CSARPTGGLSGANVLTF; cdr3_nt: TGCAGTGCTAGACCGACAGGGGGCCTCTCTGGGGCCAACGTCCTGACTTTC
clone_size: few; d_call: -; v_call: TRBV7-3; j_call: TRBJ1-2; cdr3_aa: CASSLDYSDGYTF; cdr3_nt: TGTGCCAGCAGCTTGGACTACAGTGATGGCTACACCTTC
clone_size: -; d_call: -; v_call: TRBV7-2; j_call: TRBJ1-4; cdr3_aa: CASRAPNEKLFF; cdr3_nt: TGTGCCAGCAGGGCCCCTAATGAAAAACTGTTTTTT
clone_size: -; d_call: TRBD1; v_call: TRBV7-9; j_call: TRBJ1-6; cdr3_aa: CASSWDRGRETTNSPLHF; cdr3_nt: TGTGCCAGCAGCTGGGACAGGGGGCGCGAAACGACTAATTCACCCCTCCACTTT
clone_size: -; d_call: TRBD1; v_call: TRBV19; j_call: TRBJ2-7; cdr3_aa: CASGTGANEQYF; cdr3_nt: TGTGCCAGCGGGACAGGGGCCAACGAGCAGTACTTC
clone_size: -; d_call: -; v_call: TRBV4-1; j_call: TRBJ2-7; cdr3_aa: CASSPLWRGSYEQYF; cdr3_nt: TGCGCCAGCAGCCCTCTTTGGCGGGGATCCTACGAGCAGTACTTC
clone_size: few; d_call: TRBD1; v_call: TRBV12-3/TRBV12-4; j_call: TRBJ2-1; cdr3_aa: CASSLDRGHNEQFF; cdr3_nt: TGTGCCAGCAGTTTGGACAGGGGGCACAATGAGCAGTTCTTC
clone_size: few; d_call: TRBD1; v_call: TRBV6-5; j_call: TRBJ1-6; cdr3_aa: CASSRQGWGSPLHF; cdr3_nt: TGTGCCAGCAGTCGACAGGGGTGGGGATCACCCCTCCACTTT
clone_size: -; d_call: TRBD1; v_call: TRBV7-9; j_call: TRBJ2-1; cdr3_aa: CASSLAQGPNEQFF; cdr3_nt: TGTGCCAGCAGCTTAGCACAGGGGCCAAATGAGCAGTTCTTC
clone_size: few; d_call: TRBD2; v_call: TRBV7-9; j_call: TRBJ2-5; cdr3_aa: CASSLVGGLAGQETQYF; cdr3_nt: TGTGCCAGCAGCTTAGTTGGGGGACTAGCGGGCCAAGAGACCCAGTACTTC